The 32 T cell receptor beta chains in this list originate from one sample, sequenced in a study of T cell responses to AZD1222 COVID-19 vaccine. Assay used: immunoSEQ multiplex PCR; TCRdb lists only in-frame clones, some missing. Found here are more than 100,000 clones, 92% of them singletons; the top ten hold more than 7%. The sequences come from peripheral blood, collected 28 days after the second AZD1222 dose. The receptors were sampled from an adult who received the AZD1222 COVID-19 vaccine.

The CDR3 nucleotides are TGTGCCAGCAGCCCACCGCTGGGAGAGAACACCGGGGAGCTGTTTTTT. This translates into CASSPPLGENTGELFF. The genes are TRBV5-6 and TRBJ2-2; TRBD2 is a possible D gene (5 bases). V was clipped by 4 bases and J by 1 base, with 14 bases between them. Germline V lookup: CDR1 SGHDT, CDR2 YYEEEE. The CDR3 sequence is 16 residues long.

The rearrangement joins TRBV4-2 to TRBJ2-1; 10 nucleotides align to TRBD2. The germline gives CDR1 LGHNA, CDR2 YNFKEQ. V dropped 4 bases and J dropped 7; count of bases not matched to a gene: 10. There are 16 residues in the CDR3. CDR3 DNA: TGTGCCAGCAGCCGTGTACAGCGGGGGGGCTTAAATGAGCAGTTCTTC. Encoded protein: CASSRVQRGGLNEQFF.

In this sample, this clone turned up a few times. J is TRBJ2-7 and V is TRBV7-9, with 10 bases lining up with TRBD2. V gave up 8 bases and J gave up 2 bases; unmatched junction bases: 3. The germline CDR1 and CDR2 sequences are SEHNR and FQNEAQ (reference sequence). The CDR3 consists of 13 residues. The CDR3 DNA is TGTGCCAGCGGCCTAGCGGGAGCCTACGAGCAGTACTTC. This encodes CASGLAGAYEQYF.

V is TRBV10-3 and J is TRBJ2-1; D gene ambiguous. Germline loops: CDR1 ENHRY, CDR2 SYGVKD. Trimming shortened V by 6 bases and J by 7 bases, and 10 bases separated the two germline ends. This CDR3 is built from 12 residues. The CDR3, as DNA: TGTGCCATCAGCGGTGGCCAGAATGAGCAGTTCTTC. This sequence encodes CAISGGQNEQFF.

This clone is judged medium-sized. The chain uses TRBV18 and TRBJ1-1; D perhaps matches TRBD1 (5 bases). The CDR3 runs 13 residues. Trimming pared 2 bases from V and 4 bases from J, leaving 8 bases between. The germline CDR1 and CDR2 sequences are KGHSH and LQKENI. The CDR3 region is CASSPGAGTEAFF. The CDR3 nucleotides are TGTGCCAGCTCACCAGGGGCGGGCACTGAAGCTTTCTTT.

CDR3 in DNA: TGTGCCAGCAGCCGCACAGGGGGGGATGAAAAACTGTTTTTT. Its translation is CASSRTGGDEKLFF. The gene calls are TRBV4-2 and TRBJ1-4; 8 nucleotides agree with TRBD1. The CDR3 length is 14 residues. Per the germline V gene, CDR1 is LGHNA and CDR2 is YNFKEQ. After removal of 4 bases from V and 6 bases from J, the junction contained 4 bases not matched to a gene.

The genes are TRBV29-1 and TRBJ1-4; D remains ambiguous. The CDR3 runs to 13 residues. V was cut by 3 bases and J by 0 bases, with 5 bases left in between. CDR1 is SQVTM and CDR2 is ANQGSEA in the germline V gene. DNA of the CDR3: TGCAGCGTTGATGGACCAACTAATGAAAAACTGTTTTTT. Translation: CSVDGPTNEKLFF.

This clone turned up a few times. The chain couples TRBV6-4 to TRBJ2-1; no clear D. Between the trimmed V and J ends, which lost 6 bases and 6 bases, there was a span of 12 bases. The germline V gene has CDR1 MRHNA and CDR2 SNTAGT. The CDR3 has 13 residues. This CDR3 is CASSPRARNEQFF. The CDR3 nucleotides read TGTGCCAGCAGCCCTCGAGCGCGCAATGAGCAGTTCTTC.

The rearrangement uses TRBV4-1 and TRBJ2-3; 7 bases align to TRBD1. Losses at the gene ends were 1 base for V and 4 bases for J; bases not matched to a gene: 8. This CDR3 has 16 residues. CDR1 is MGHRA and CDR2 is YSYEKL in the germline V gene. As DNA, the CDR3 is TGCGCCAGCAGCCAAGCACGACAGGGCGAGGCAGATACGCAGTATTTT. It specifies CASSQARQGEADTQYF.

V and J are TRBV7-2 and TRBJ2-7; 7 nucleotides line up with TRBD1. This CDR3 spans 16 amino acids. V gave up 2 bases and J gave up 3 bases; unmatched junction bases: 10. CDR1 and CDR2 (germline): SGHTA, FQGNSA. CDR3 coding DNA: TGTGCCAGCAGCTTACCGTCCGGGACAGTTAGCTACGAGCAGTACTTC. Translating it yields CASSLPSGTVSYEQYF.

V usage is TRBV4-2 and J usage is TRBJ1-1, with no clear D. The V gene's germline CDR1 is LGHNA and CDR2 YNFKEQ. The V gene lost 2 bases and the J gene lost 8 bases, with 18 bases spanning the gap. The CDR3 loop spans 15 amino acids. The CDR3 DNA is TGTGCCAGCAGCCAATCGGGGAGCCTAAACGGGGAAGCTTTCTTT. This encodes CASSQSGSLNGEAFF.

The V gene is TRBV3-1 (or the pseudogene TRBV3-2), the J gene TRBJ1-6, with TRBD1 as a possible D gene (6 bases). The V gene's germline CDR1 is LGHDT and CDR2 YNNKEL (reference sequence). The V and J ends lost 4 bases and 15 bases respectively, with 19 bases between them. This CDR3 contains 14 residues. DNA of the CDR3: TGTGCCAGCAGCCTCCGGGGGGGGGCGCGGCACCTCCACTTT. Translated, it gives CASSLRGGARHLHF.

The rearrangement uses TRBV19 and TRBJ2-1, with D possibly TRBD2 on 5 matching bases. The V gene lost 3 bases and the J gene lost 4 bases, with 13 bases spanning the gap. This CDR3 contains 15 residues. CDR1 and CDR2 (germline): LNHDA, SQIVND (reference sequence). CDR3 amino acids: CASSIGLAPYNEQFF. In nucleotides, the CDR3 is TGTGCCAGTAGTATCGGGCTAGCACCTTACAATGAGCAGTTCTTC.

The chain couples TRBV28 to TRBJ2-1; the D gene could be TRBD1 or TRBD2 (5 bases each). Germline V gene lookup returns CDR1 MDHEN and CDR2 SYDVKM. V gave up 4 bases and J gave up 10 bases, with 8 bases separating them. The CDR3 contains 11 residues. The CDR3 region is CASSSRDEQFF. For the CDR3, the DNA is TGTGCCAGCAGTTCACGGGACGAGCAGTTCTTC.

The count of this clone is one. J is TRBJ2-1 and V is TRBV14, with D uncertain. The CDR3 runs to 10 residues. V lost 8 bases and J 10 bases, leaving 9 bases between the germline ends. Germline loops: CDR1 SGHDN, CDR2 FVKESK. In DNA form, the CDR3 reads TGTGCCAGCGGAAATAACGAGCAGTTCTTC. It yields the protein CASGNNEQFF.

This sequence joins TRBV7-2 and TRBJ2-1; D remains ambiguous. CDR1 and CDR2 from the germline V gene are SGHTA and FQGNSA. There are 14 residues in the CDR3. V was shortened by 4 bases and J by 3 bases, with 10 bases between the two germline ends. The CDR3 here is CASSSDILYNEQFF. The CDR3 nucleotides read TGTGCCAGCAGCTCCGACATTCTCTACAATGAGCAGTTCTTC.

The chain couples TRBV10-3 to TRBJ2-3; 10 positions match TRBD2. Looked up from germline, CDR1 is ENHRY and CDR2 is SYGVKD. The V gene end was trimmed by 0 bases and the J gene end by 1 base; junction bases not matched to a gene: 10. This CDR3 is built from 19 residues. CDR3: CAISESPLSSGSGTDTQYF. The CDR3 DNA is TGTGCCATCAGTGAGTCGCCCTTATCTAGCGGGAGTGGCACAGATACGCAGTATTTT.

CDR3 residues: CASSGPLGTEAFF. The CDR3, as DNA: TGTGCCAGCAGCGGGCCTCTTGGGACTGAAGCTTTCTTT. J is TRBJ1-1 and V is TRBV5-5, with D uncertain. Trimming cost V 4 bases and J 5 bases, with 12 bases left between them. Germline loops: CDR1 SGHKS, CDR2 YYEKEE (reference sequence). The CDR3 is 13 residues long.

The chain joins TRBV7-9 to TRBJ2-5; no clear D. The ends were cut back, 6 bases at V and 7 bases at J, with 21 bases in the middle. The CDR3 has 15 residues. Germline loops: CDR1 SEHNR, CDR2 FQNEAQ (reference sequence). The CDR3 bases are TGTGCCAGCAGTAGAACCCCCGGCCAGATGGGGACCCAGTACTTC. It codes for CASSRTPGQMGTQYF.

The chain has TRBV7-9 and TRBJ1-3; D remains unclear. The CDR3 loop spans 14 amino acids. V lost 2 bases and J lost 3, with 8 bases in between. Germline assignment: CDR1 SEHNR and CDR2 FQNEAQ (reference sequence). The CDR3 coding sequence is TGTGCCAGCAGCTTAACCGGGGTTGGAAACACCATATATTTT. Protein product: CASSLTGVGNTIYF.

The gene calls are TRBV27 and TRBJ2-1, with TRBD2 identical over 15 bases. V was clipped by 1 base and J by 10 bases; unmatched bases: 5. This CDR3 contains 16 residues. CDR1 MNHEY and CDR2 SMNVEV come from the germline V gene (reference sequence). The CDR3 protein is CASSLWTSGGDREQFF. Here the CDR3 DNA reads TGTGCCAGCAGTTTATGGACTAGCGGGGGGGACCGCGAGCAGTTCTTC.

The chain uses TRBV5-1 and TRBJ2-2; 13 bases align to TRBD2. The CDR3 contains 17 residues. With V trimmed by 4 bases and J by 1 base, 4 bases remained unmatched. The germline V gene encodes CDR1 SGHRS and CDR2 YFSETQ. This CDR3 is CASSPRLAGGNTGELFF. The CDR3 DNA reads TGCGCCAGCAGCCCAAGACTAGCGGGAGGGAACACCGGGGAGCTGTTTTTT.

DNA of the CDR3: TGTGCCAGCAGCTCAGTAGTCGGGGGACGCCCTGAAACCCAGTACTTC. Its translation: CASSSVVGGRPETQYF. The chain combines TRBV11-3 with TRBJ2-5, with D possibly being TRBD2 (6 bases). V was trimmed by 4 bases and J by 8 bases, leaving 23 bases between them. Germline V gene lookup returns CDR1 SGHNT and CDR2 YENEEA. The CDR3 runs 16 residues.

V is TRBV27 and J is TRBJ2-1; 9 bases fit TRBD1. The CDR3 totals 14 residues. Trimming cost V 3 bases and J 6 bases; bases outside gene matches: 3. The V gene's germline CDR1 is MNHEY and CDR2 SMNVEV (reference sequence). This CDR3 reads CASSLDRGINEQFF. CDR3 DNA sequence: TGTGCCAGCAGTTTGGACAGGGGAATCAATGAGCAGTTCTTC.

The gene calls are TRBV7-2 and TRBJ1-5, with TRBD1 identical over 12 bases. Losses at the gene ends were 5 bases for V and 6 bases for J; bases not matched to a gene: 8. Germline V lookup: CDR1 SGHTA, CDR2 FQGNSA. CDR3 size: 16 residues. The CDR3, as DNA: TGTGCCAGCAGCCCCGGGACAGGGGGCGGCGGTCAGCCCCAGCATTTT. Protein sequence: CASSPGTGGGGQPQHF.

The V and J genes are TRBV6-5 and TRBJ1-3, with 10 bases that match TRBD1. Germline CDR1 is MNHEY and CDR2 is SVGAGI. The CDR3 contains 16 residues. Unmatched junction bases numbered 5, after V lost 2 bases and J lost 4 bases. This CDR3 reads CASSYAGQGRGNTIYF. In DNA form, the CDR3 reads TGTGCCAGCAGTTACGCGGGACAGGGGAGAGGAAACACCATATATTTT.

This clone was seen a handful of times. The V gene is TRBV28, the J gene TRBJ1-6, with 8 bases identical to TRBD1. The junction had 11 bases not matched to a gene; V was cut back by 6 bases and J by 1 base. In germline, CDR1 is MDHEN, CDR2 SYDVKM. The CDR3 extends over 18 amino acids. The CDR3 region has the DNA TGTGCCAGCAGCCAGTCCAGGGGGCTTAGGTCCTATAATTCACCCCTCCACTTT. It specifies CASSQSRGLRSYNSPLHF.

V gene TRBV19 combines with J gene TRBJ1-3, with a weak D call TRBD1 (5 bases). Germline V gives CDR1 LNHDA, CDR2 SQIVND (reference sequence). CDR3 size: 14 residues. V was cut by 7 bases and J by 2 bases, with 12 bases left in between. CDR3 protein: CASIRGGAGNTIYF. The CDR3 nucleotides read TGTGCCAGTATCCGGGGAGGGGCTGGAAACACCATATATTTT.

The CDR3 protein is CASSTAASYEQYF. CDR3 coding DNA: TGTGCCAGCAGTACAGCGGCCTCCTACGAGCAGTACTTC. The chain joins TRBV27 to TRBJ2-7; TRBD2 is a possible D gene (5 bases). This CDR3 is built from 13 residues. Germline V gene sequence: CDR1 MNHEY, CDR2 SMNVEV (reference sequence). Trimming removed 5 bases at V and 0 bases at J, with 8 bases between.

The chain couples TRBV15 to TRBJ2-7, with D unresolved. Per germline, CDR1 LNHNV and CDR2 YYDKDF (reference sequence). The ends were cut back, 0 bases at V and 6 bases at J, with 9 bases in the middle. This CDR3 spans 13 amino acids. In nucleotides, the CDR3 is TGTGCCACCAGCAGAGAGGGCCTAGGCGAGCAGTACTTC. This encodes CATSREGLGEQYF.

This chain uses TRBV28 with TRBJ1-2; no definite D call. The CDR3 is 13 amino acids. The germline V and J ends were trimmed by 5 bases and 4 bases, with 11 bases remaining between them. CDR1 is MDHEN, CDR2 SYDVKM, per germline. In nucleotides, the CDR3 is TGTGCCAGCAGTGCCGGGGAGGGCTATGGCTACACCTTC. Amino acid sequence: CASSAGEGYGYTF.

This chain joins TRBV7-8 and TRBJ2-7; D not certain. Germline values: CDR1 SGHVS, CDR2 FQNEAQ. The CDR3 contains 15 residues. The germline V and J ends were trimmed by 5 bases and 1 base, with 15 bases remaining between them. The CDR3 protein is CASSEGRSDSYEQYF. Written as DNA, the CDR3 is TGTGCCAGCAGCGAAGGTCGAAGTGATTCCTACGAGCAGTACTTC.